This T cell receptor (beta chain) comes out of a study of blood T cells in healthy people across ages. This clonotype was seen only a few times. The authors ran a second PCR of about 6 to 11 cycles using a sample-barcoded 5' primer and a J-beta primer mix. TCRdb redid the calling of the 5' RACE reads with MiXCR, one entry per CDR3 protein. This sample yields approximately 1.5 million distinct CDR3 sequences, of which about 31% are seen a single time; approximately 10% belongs to the top ten. The CDR3 loop spans 18 amino acids. Germline values: CDR1 SGHVS, CDR2 FQNEAQ. The J segment lost 4 bases and the V segment lost 5 bases, leaving 17 bases of the junction unmatched.

V usage is TRBV7-8 and J usage is TRBJ2-1; 7 bases match TRBD2. The source material was blood. The origin of this receptor is a woman aged 25-40 years in good health. The CDR3 nucleotides read TGTGCCAGCAGCCCCTCAGGTAGTGGTCTAGCGGATTACAATGAGCAGTTCTTC. Amino acids: CASSPSGSGLADYNEQFF. Variable domain in full (rest from reference TRBV7-8 and TRBJ2-1): GAGVSQSPRYKVAKRGQDVALRCDPISGHVSLFWYQQALGQGPEFLTYFQNEAQLDKSGLPSDRFFAERPEGSVSTLKIQRTQQEDSAVYLCASSPSGSGLADYNEQFFGPGTRLTVL.